These T cell receptor beta chains were read from a single sample in a study of patients and donors after allogeneic stem cell transplantation. TCRdb passed the RT-PCR reads through MiXCR, listing each CDR3 protein once. Among 900,000 to 1,000,000 distinct CDR3 sequences listed, about a sixth were seen once. What was sequenced was blood, either unsorted or a sorted T cell fraction (not recorded which). Source of these receptors: a human donor who was either an allogeneic HSCT recipient or a stem cell or donor lymphocyte infusion donor (not recorded which). It is not recorded whose cells these are; they may come from a transplant donor. CDR3s include the opening cysteine and the closing phenylalanine or tryptophan. The D gene is left open where the match is weak. Not all rows give a size; the values are once, few, many and, for expanded clones, a class.

j_call: TRBJ2-1; d_call: TRBD2; v_call: TRBV4-2; clone_size: NA; cdr3_aa: CASSQEHLAGGPEQFF; cdr3_nt: TGTGCCAGCAGCCAAGAGCATCTAGCGGGGGGGCCTGAGCAGTTCTTC
j_call: TRBJ1-4; d_call: NA; v_call: TRBV5-1; clone_size: few; cdr3_aa: CASRDGTVATNEKLFF; cdr3_nt: TGCGCCAGCAGGGACGGGACGGTGGCAACTAATGAAAAACTGTTTTTT
j_call: TRBJ2-5; d_call: NA; v_call: TRBV5-1; clone_size: few; cdr3_aa: CASSPVTQGMGETQYF; cdr3_nt: TGCGCCAGCAGCCCCGTAACCCAGGGGATGGGAGAGACCCAGTACTTC
j_call: TRBJ1-1; d_call: TRBD1; v_call: TRBV20-1; clone_size: few; cdr3_aa: CSARASGTGTSEAFF; cdr3_nt: TGCAGTGCTAGGGCCTCCGGGACAGGGACCTCTGAAGCTTTCTTT
j_call: TRBJ2-2; d_call: TRBD1; v_call: TRBV10-3; clone_size: few; cdr3_aa: CAISATRDSLTGELFF; cdr3_nt: TGTGCCATCAGTGCAACCCGGGACAGTCTCACCGGGGAGCTGTTTTTT
j_call: TRBJ1-1; d_call: NA; v_call: TRBV3-1; clone_size: NA; cdr3_aa: CASSQVINTEAFF; cdr3_nt: TGTGCCAGCAGCCAGGTCATCAACACTGAAGCTTTCTTT
j_call: TRBJ1-4; d_call: TRBD1; v_call: TRBV2; clone_size: few; cdr3_aa: CASRFQGARTNEKLFF; cdr3_nt: TGTGCCAGCAGATTCCAGGGGGCGCGTACTAATGAAAAACTGTTTTTT
j_call: TRBJ2-3; d_call: NA; v_call: TRBV13; clone_size: many; cdr3_aa: CASSLVTADTQYF; cdr3_nt: TGTGCCAGCAGCTTAGTTACGGCAGATACGCAGTATTTT
j_call: TRBJ2-2; d_call: TRBD1; v_call: TRBV13; clone_size: NA; cdr3_aa: CASSRGTGGARDTGELFF; cdr3_nt: TGTGCCAGCAGCCGAGGGACAGGGGGCGCAAGGGACACCGGGGAGCTGTTTTTT
j_call: TRBJ2-3; d_call: NA; v_call: TRBV6-1; clone_size: NA; cdr3_aa: CASRPTGEDTQYF; cdr3_nt: TGTGCCAGCAGGCCGACGGGAGAAGATACGCAGTATTTT
j_call: TRBJ1-6; d_call: TRBD1; v_call: TRBV18; clone_size: NA; cdr3_aa: CASSPGQGENSPLHF; cdr3_nt: TGTGCCAGCTCACCGGGACAGGGGGAAAATTCACCCCTCCACTTT
j_call: TRBJ2-1; d_call: TRBD1; v_call: TRBV25-1; clone_size: NA; cdr3_aa: CASSEYMTGATGQFF; cdr3_nt: TGTGCCAGCAGTGAATATATGACAGGGGCTACAGGGCAGTTCTTC
j_call: TRBJ2-5; d_call: TRBD1; v_call: TRBV6-5; clone_size: NA; cdr3_aa: CASSYGQGSMGIETQYF; cdr3_nt: TGTGCCAGCAGTTACGGACAGGGTAGTATGGGGATAGAGACCCAGTACTTC
j_call: TRBJ2-2; d_call: TRBD2; v_call: TRBV5-1; clone_size: few; cdr3_aa: CASSLGGTSVNTGELFF; cdr3_nt: TGCGCCAGCAGCTTGGGGGGGACTAGCGTGAACACCGGGGAGCTGTTTTTT
j_call: TRBJ2-7; d_call: NA; v_call: TRBV7-7; clone_size: NA; cdr3_aa: CASSPGTSSTEQYF; cdr3_nt: TGTGCTAGCAGCCCCGGGACATCATCCACCGAGCAGTACTTC
j_call: TRBJ2-2; d_call: TRBD2; v_call: TRBV2; clone_size: NA; cdr3_aa: CASSAGLASGELFF; cdr3_nt: TGTGCCAGCAGTGCCGGACTAGCGTCCGGGGAGCTGTTTTTT
j_call: TRBJ1-3; d_call: NA; v_call: TRBV7-2; clone_size: NA; cdr3_aa: CASSVRQREGNTIYF; cdr3_nt: TGTGCCAGCAGCGTACGACAGAGAGAAGGAAACACCATATATTTT
j_call: TRBJ1-4; d_call: NA; v_call: TRBV12-3/TRBV12-4; clone_size: many; cdr3_aa: CASSLDSVEKLFF; cdr3_nt: TGTGCCAGCAGCCTGGACTCAGTCGAAAAACTGTTTTTT
j_call: TRBJ2-2; d_call: TRBD2; v_call: TRBV20-1; clone_size: once; cdr3_aa: CSARARGSGRFSGELFF; cdr3_nt: TGCAGTGCTAGGGCCCGGGGTAGCGGGAGATTCAGCGGGGAGCTGTTTTTT
j_call: TRBJ2-3; d_call: NA; v_call: TRBV10-3; clone_size: NA; cdr3_aa: CAISESIGVWDTQYF; cdr3_nt: TGTGCCATCAGTGAGTCAATTGGGGTATGGGATACGCAGTATTTT
j_call: TRBJ2-1; d_call: NA; v_call: TRBV18; clone_size: few; cdr3_aa: CASSPPQGNEQFF; cdr3_nt: TGTGCCAGCTCACCACCCCAGGGCAATGAGCAGTTCTTC
j_call: TRBJ2-2; d_call: NA; v_call: TRBV29-1; clone_size: many; cdr3_aa: CSVENRLNTGELFF; cdr3_nt: TGCAGCGTTGAAAACAGACTGAACACCGGGGAGCTGTTTTTT
j_call: TRBJ1-1; d_call: NA; v_call: TRBV12-3/TRBV12-4; clone_size: few; cdr3_aa: CASSLGGFGFLF; cdr3_nt: TGTGCCAGCAGTTTAGGGGGGTTTGGTTTCCTATTT
j_call: TRBJ1-1; d_call: NA; v_call: TRBV6-2/TRBV6-3; clone_size: few; cdr3_aa: CASTFKGSVEAFF; cdr3_nt: TGTGCCAGCACGTTTAAGGGGAGTGTTGAAGCTTTCTTT
j_call: TRBJ2-5; d_call: TRBD1; v_call: TRBV7-2; clone_size: few; cdr3_aa: CASSSLRGQTETQYF; cdr3_nt: TGTGCCAGCAGTTCACTCAGGGGGCAGACAGAGACCCAGTACTTC
j_call: TRBJ2-5; d_call: TRBD2; v_call: TRBV5-4; clone_size: NA; cdr3_aa: CASSLQGGAETQYF; cdr3_nt: TGTGCCAGCAGCTTGCAGGGAGGGGCAGAGACCCAGTACTTC
j_call: TRBJ1-5; d_call: NA; v_call: TRBV7-2; clone_size: NA; cdr3_aa: CASSPDEEEPQHF; cdr3_nt: TGTGCCAGCAGCCCCGACGAGGAGGAGCCCCAGCATTTT
j_call: TRBJ2-7; d_call: NA; v_call: TRBV20-1; clone_size: few; cdr3_aa: CSARDDSLYEQYF; cdr3_nt: TGCAGTGCTAGAGATGACAGCCTCTACGAGCAGTACTTC
j_call: TRBJ1-6; d_call: TRBD1; v_call: TRBV6-5; clone_size: NA; cdr3_aa: CASSYPTGQGTFNSPLHF; cdr3_nt: TGTGCCAGCAGTTACCCCACAGGACAGGGGACGTTCAATTCACCCCTCCACTTT